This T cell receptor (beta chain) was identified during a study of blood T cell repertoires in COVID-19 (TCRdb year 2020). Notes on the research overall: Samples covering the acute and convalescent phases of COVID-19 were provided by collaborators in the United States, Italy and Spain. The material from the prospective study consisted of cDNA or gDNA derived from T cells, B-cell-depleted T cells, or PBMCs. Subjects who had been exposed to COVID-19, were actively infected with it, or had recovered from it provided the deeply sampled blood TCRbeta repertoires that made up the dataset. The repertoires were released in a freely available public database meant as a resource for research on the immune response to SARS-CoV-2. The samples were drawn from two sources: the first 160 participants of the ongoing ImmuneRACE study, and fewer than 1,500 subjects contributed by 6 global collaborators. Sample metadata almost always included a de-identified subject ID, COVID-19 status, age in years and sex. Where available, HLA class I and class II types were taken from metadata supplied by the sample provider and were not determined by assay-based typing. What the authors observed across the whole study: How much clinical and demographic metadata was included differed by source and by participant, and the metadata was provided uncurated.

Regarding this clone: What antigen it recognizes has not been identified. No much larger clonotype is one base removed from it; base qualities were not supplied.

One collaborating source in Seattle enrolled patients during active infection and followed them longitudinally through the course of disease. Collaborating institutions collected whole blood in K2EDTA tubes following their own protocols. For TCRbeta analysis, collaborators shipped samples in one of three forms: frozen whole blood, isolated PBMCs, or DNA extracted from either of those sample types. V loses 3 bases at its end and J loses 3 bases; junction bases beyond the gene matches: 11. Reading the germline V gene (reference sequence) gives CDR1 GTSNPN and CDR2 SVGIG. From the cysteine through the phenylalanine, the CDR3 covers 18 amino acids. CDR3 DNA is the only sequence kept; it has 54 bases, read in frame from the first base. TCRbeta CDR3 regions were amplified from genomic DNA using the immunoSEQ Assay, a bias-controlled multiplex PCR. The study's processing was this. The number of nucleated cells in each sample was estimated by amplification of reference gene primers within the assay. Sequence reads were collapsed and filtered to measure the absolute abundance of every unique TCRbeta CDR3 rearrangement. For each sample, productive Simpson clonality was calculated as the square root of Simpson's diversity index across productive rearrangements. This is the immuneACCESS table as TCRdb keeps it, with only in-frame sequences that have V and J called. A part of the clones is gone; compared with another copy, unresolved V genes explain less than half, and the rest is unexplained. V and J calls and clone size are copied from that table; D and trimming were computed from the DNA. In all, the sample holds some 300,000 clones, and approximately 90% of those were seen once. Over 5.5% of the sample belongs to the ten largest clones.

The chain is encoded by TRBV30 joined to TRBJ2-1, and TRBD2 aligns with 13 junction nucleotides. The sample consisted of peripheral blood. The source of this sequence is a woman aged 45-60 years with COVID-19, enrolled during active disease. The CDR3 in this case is CAWRATSGRLINYNEQFF. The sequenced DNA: TGTGCCTGGAGGGCGACTAGCGGGAGGCTCATTAACTACAATGAGCAGTTCTTC.